This entry features one TCR beta chain sequence. The data were taken from a study of blood T cells in healthy people across ages. This CDR3 is 14 amino acids long. Trimming took 5 bases from V and 3 from J; bases not matched to a gene: 5. Per germline, CDR1 LGHDT and CDR2 YNNKEL (reference sequence). The use of a sample-barcoded 5' primer and a J-beta primer mix characterized a second PCR of roughly 7 to 11 cycles. MiXCR, applied by TCRdb to the 5' RACE reads, yields one record per CDR3 protein. The repertoire holds around 970,000 distinct CDR3 sequences, with 45% to 60% as singletons. V is TRBV3-1 and J is TRBJ2-7, with 9 bases aligning to TRBD1. This TCR came from a woman aged 55-70 years in good health. The sequencing sample was made of blood. The CDR3 sequence: CASSSRQGDYEQYF. The CDR3 coding sequence is TGTGCCAGCAGCTCACGACAGGGGGACTACGAGCAGTACTTC.